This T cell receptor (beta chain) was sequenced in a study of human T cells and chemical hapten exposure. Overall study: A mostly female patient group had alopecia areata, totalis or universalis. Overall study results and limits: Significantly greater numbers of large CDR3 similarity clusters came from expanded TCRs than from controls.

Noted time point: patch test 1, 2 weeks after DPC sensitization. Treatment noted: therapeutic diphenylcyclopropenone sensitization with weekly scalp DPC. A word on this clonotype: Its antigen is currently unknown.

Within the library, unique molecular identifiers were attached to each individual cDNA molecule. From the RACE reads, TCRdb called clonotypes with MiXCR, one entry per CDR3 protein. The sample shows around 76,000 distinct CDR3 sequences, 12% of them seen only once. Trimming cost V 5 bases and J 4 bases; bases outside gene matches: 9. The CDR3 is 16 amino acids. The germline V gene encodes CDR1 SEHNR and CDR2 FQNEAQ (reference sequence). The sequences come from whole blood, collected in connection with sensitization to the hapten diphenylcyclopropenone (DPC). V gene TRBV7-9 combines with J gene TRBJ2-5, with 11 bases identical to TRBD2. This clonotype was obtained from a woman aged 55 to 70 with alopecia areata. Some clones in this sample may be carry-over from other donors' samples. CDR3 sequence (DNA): TGTGCCAGCAGCCCCCTTAGCGGGGGGGCAGTAGAGACCCAGTACTTC. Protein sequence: CASSPLSGGAVETQYF.